Listed below are T cell receptor beta chains from one sample, sequenced in a study of cytomegalovirus exposure and HLA in healthy donors. Sequenced by immunoSEQ multiplex PCR; TCRdb stores in-frame clones only, minus some. Of 150,000 to 200,000 clones in the sample, 81% were seen once. The sample taken for sequencing was PBMCs. All receptors come from a man aged 50-60 years in good health and CMV-seronegative. CDR3s include the opening cysteine and the closing phenylalanine or tryptophan. The D gene is left open where the match is weak. Clone size, where shown, is once, few, many, or a class for clones that have expanded.

clone_size	d_call	v_call	j_call	cdr3_aa	cdr3_nt
-	TRBD1	TRBV2	TRBJ1-1	CASSADRGSEAFF	TGTGCCAGCAGTGCGGACAGGGGCTCTGAAGCTTTCTTT
-	TRBD1	TRBV11-2	TRBJ1-3	CASSHRTGTLAGNTIYF	TGTGCCAGCAGCCATCGGACAGGGACCCTGGCGGGAAACACCATATATTTT
-	-	TRBV6-5	TRBJ2-1	CATRGAVSEQFF	TGTGCCACCCGGGGAGCGGTGAGTGAGCAGTTCTTC
-	-	TRBV18	TRBJ1-5	CASSRGAGSNQPQHF	TGTGCCAGCTCGCGGGGGGCTGGAAGCAATCAGCCCCAGCATTTT
-	TRBD1	TRBV18	TRBJ2-7	CASSQNRQGAHEQYF	TGTGCCAGCTCACAAAATCGACAGGGCGCCCACGAGCAGTACTTC
-	-	TRBV5-8	TRBJ1-2	CASSGYGGDYGYTF	TGTGCCAGCAGCGGCTATGGGGGGGACTATGGCTACACCTTC
-	-	TRBV5-1	TRBJ2-5	CASSRRGETQYF	TGCGCCAGCAGCCGGAGGGGAGAGACCCAGTACTTC
-	-	TRBV15	TRBJ1-6	CATSREGGPLHF	TGTGCCACCAGCAGAGAGGGAGGTCCCCTCCACTTT
once	-	TRBV5-1	TRBJ1-2	CASSSGGAYKGYTF	TGCGCCAGCAGCTCCGGGGGTGCTTATAAAGGCTACACCTTC
-	TRBD1	TRBV5-1	TRBJ1-2	CASNPGQASPNYGYTF	TGCGCCAGCAACCCGGGACAGGCTTCTCCTAACTATGGCTACACCTTC
-	TRBD1	TRBV5-1	TRBJ1-5	CASSLEGDRNQPQHF	TGCGCCAGCAGCTTGGAAGGGGACAGGAATCAGCCCCAGCATTTT
-	TRBD1	TRBV10-3	TRBJ1-1	CAISELTGYEAFF	TGTGCCATCAGTGAGTTGACAGGGTATGAAGCTTTCTTT
-	-	TRBV4-3	TRBJ1-4	CASSRRRPTNEKLFF	TGCGCCAGCAGCCGGAGACGGCCAACTAATGAAAAACTGTTTTTT
-	-	TRBV7-9	TRBJ2-1	CASSRARRDDNEQFF	TGTGCCAGCAGCCGCGCAAGACGGGATGACAATGAGCAGTTCTTC
-	TRBD2	TRBV9	TRBJ2-5	CASSPGLAGQETQYF	TGTGCCAGCAGCCCCGGACTAGCGGGGCAAGAGACCCAGTACTTC
-	-	TRBV5-1	TRBJ1-1	CASRNQAMNTEAFF	TGCGCCAGTAGGAATCAGGCCATGAACACTGAAGCTTTCTTT
-	TRBD2	TRBV19	TRBJ2-1	CASSLLWRGAYDEQFF	TGTGCCAGTAGTCTACTTTGGCGGGGGGCGTATGATGAGCAGTTCTTC
-	-	TRBV14	TRBJ2-7	CASSQEWGRTYEQYF	TGTGCCAGCAGCCAGGAGTGGGGGAGGACCTACGAGCAGTACTTC
-	-	TRBV11-2	TRBJ1-1	CASSLDSSGIGTEAFF	TGTGCCAGCAGCTTAGATTCGTCGGGGATAGGCACTGAAGCTTTCTTT
-	-	TRBV18	TRBJ1-6	CASSRMKGDKSPLHF	TGTGCCAGCTCACGAATGAAAGGGGATAAGTCACCCCTCCACTTT
-	-	TRBV5-1	TRBJ1-1	CASSFSSNTEAFF	TGCGCCAGCAGCTTTTCTTCGAACACTGAAGCTTTCTTT
-	-	TRBV9	TRBJ1-4	CASSGAEPLGEKLFF	TGTGCCAGCAGCGGCGCAGAACCCCTAGGTGAAAAACTGTTTTTT
once	TRBD2	TRBV4-2	TRBJ2-1	CASSQVVPRGGDEQFF	TGTGCCAGCAGCCAAGTCGTACCGCGGGGGGGCGATGAGCAGTTCTTC
once	-	TRBV2	TRBJ1-1	CASSNMNTEAFF	TGTGCCAGCAGCAACATGAACACTGAAGCTTTCTTT
-	-	TRBV19	TRBJ1-2	CASSIRQPRRYGYTF	TGTGCCAGTAGTATAAGGCAGCCTAGGCGCTATGGCTACACCTTC
-	TRBD2	TRBV6-5	TRBJ2-5	CASSSGGARTQYF	TGTGCCAGCAGTAGCGGGGGGGCACGGACCCAGTACTTC
many	TRBD1	TRBV6-5	TRBJ1-5	CASSGQAHQPQHF	TGTGCCAGCAGTGGACAGGCGCATCAGCCCCAGCATTTT